The 20 T cell receptor beta chains listed next were all sequenced from one sample in a study of response to subunit inactivated influenza vaccine (dated by TCRdb to 2016 to 2019). Library preparation was by RT-PCR. Instrument used: Illumina HiSeq 2500. TCRdb reprocessing: public reads trimmed at Q25 with fastp, clones called with MiXCR, in-frame beta chains kept. Merged by CDR3 protein, the rows form single entries marked with the most common genes and DNA. A total of hundreds of thousands of distinct CDR3 sequences appear in this sample, approximately 14% of them only once. Approximately 7.6% of the sample comes from the top ten. Sequenced material: PBMCs from blood, taken less than 15 days before vaccination. The receptors were sampled from a man in his forties or fifties who received an inactivated influenza vaccine. Donor details come from another sample of the same person, matched by shared clones.

The chain links TRBV12-5 to TRBJ2-7, with D perhaps matching TRBD2 (6 bases). CDR1 and CDR2 (germline): LGHNT, FRNRAP. This CDR3 contains 20 residues. The germline V and J ends were trimmed by 5 bases and 0 bases, with 29 bases remaining between them. CDR3 bases: TGTGCTAGTGGTACCCAGGACCGGGACTTTAACCACCCGAGCTCCTACGAGCAGTACTTC. It translates to CASGTQDRDFNHPSSYEQYF.

This chain connects TRBV7-2 to TRBJ2-7; D may correspond to TRBD1 or TRBD2 (6 bases each). The CDR3 is 17 amino acids. V gave up 5 bases and J gave up 4 bases, with 24 bases separating them. The germline V gene has CDR1 SGHTA and CDR2 FQGNSA. The CDR3 region has the DNA TGTGCCAGCAGCCCCGAGGCGGCCAGGGGAGGACCTTACGAGCAGTACTTC. Its protein product is CASSPEAARGGPYEQYF.

This clonotype was seen a handful of times. The chain couples TRBV28 to TRBJ1-1; TRBD1 is a possible D gene (6 bases). V lost 4 bases and J lost 1, with 16 bases in between. CDR1 is MDHEN, CDR2 SYDVKM, per germline. The CDR3 is 16 amino acids. CDR3 bases: TGTGCCAGCAGTTCAACTGTGGGACACAAGAACACTGAAGCTTTCTTT. It translates to CASSSTVGHKNTEAFF.

The chain links TRBV27 to TRBJ2-1, with TRBD2 identical over 9 bases. V gave up 2 bases and J gave up 4 bases; unmatched junction bases: 6. CDR1 is MNHEY, CDR2 SMNVEV, per germline (reference sequence). The CDR3 length is 16 residues. The CDR3 bases are TGTGCCAGCAGTTTAGTTCGGCTAGCGGGGTACAATGAGCAGTTCTTC. Amino acid sequence: CASSLVRLAGYNEQFF.

The rearrangement uses TRBV6-2 or TRBV6-3 and TRBJ2-1; no firm D call. The germline gives CDR1 MNHEY, CDR2 SVGEGT. This CDR3 is 13 amino acids long. Between the trimmed V and J ends, which lost 0 bases and 8 bases, there was a span of 8 bases. This CDR3 reads CASSYSIIYEQFF. DNA of the CDR3: TGTGCCAGCAGTTACTCGATTATATATGAGCAGTTCTTC.

V usage is TRBV11-2 and J usage is TRBJ2-3; D unresolved. The CDR3 is made up of 13 amino acids. CDR1 and CDR2 from the germline V gene are SGHAT and FQNNGV. V was cut by 0 bases and J by 6 bases, with 7 bases left in between. The CDR3 sequence is CASSLEASDTQYF. The CDR3 coding sequence is TGTGCCAGCAGCTTAGAGGCCTCCGATACGCAGTATTTT.

In its sample, this clonotype was seen many times. V is TRBV7-9 and J is TRBJ2-1; 8 nucleotides agree with TRBD1. The CDR3 runs 16 residues. Per germline, CDR1 SEHNR and CDR2 FQNEAQ (reference sequence). Trimming cost V 2 bases and J 3 bases; bases outside gene matches: 6. Here the CDR3 DNA reads TGTGCCAGCAGCTTATTACCGACAGGGGTCTACAATGAGCAGTTCTTC. Its protein is CASSLLPTGVYNEQFF. Based on the CDR3 plus reference TRBV7-9 and TRBJ2-1, the full variable domain is DTGVSQNPRHKITKRGQNVTFRCDPISEHNRLYWYRQTLGQGPEFLTYFQNEAQLEKSRLLSDRFSAERPKGSFSTLEIQRTEQGDSAMYLCASSLLPTGVYNEQFFGPGTRLTVL.

The table lists this clonotype with a few counts. The chain employs TRBV2 and TRBJ2-1, with D possibly TRBD2 on 6 matching bases. V lost 8 bases to trimming and J lost 7 bases, with 15 bases between them. The CDR3 is made up of 13 amino acids. The germline gives CDR1 SNHLY, CDR2 FYNNEI. The CDR3 region is CASSPAGSNEQFF. CDR3 in DNA: TGTGCCAGCTCACCTGCGGGGTCGAATGAGCAGTTCTTC.

This clonotype was counted a few times. The chain links TRBV9 to TRBJ2-3; the match to TRBD1 covers 10 bases. The germline V gene has CDR1 SGDLS and CDR2 YYNGEE. CDR3 length equals 16 residues. V lost 4 bases, J lost 5 bases, and 10 bases stayed unmatched. CDR3 coding DNA: TGTGCCAGCAGCAGGCGGACAGGGGGGAATAAAGATACGCAGTATTTT. This translates into CASSRRTGGNKDTQYF.

This chain joins TRBV28 and TRBJ2-3; D is unresolved. The V and J ends lost 6 bases and 2 bases respectively, with 9 bases between them. The CDR3 is 13 residues long. Germline V gives CDR1 MDHEN, CDR2 SYDVKM. The CDR3 sequence: CASSLTDTDTQYF. In DNA, the CDR3 is TGTGCCAGCAGCCTAACCGACACAGATACGCAGTATTTT.

This clonotype occurred a few times. This sequence joins TRBV20-1 and TRBJ1-1; 7 positions agree with TRBD1. This CDR3 comprises 17 residues. CDR1 is DFQATT and CDR2 is SNEGSKA in the germline V gene (reference sequence). Unmatched junction bases numbered 13, after V lost 0 bases and J lost 3 bases. The CDR3 loop reads CSARDDGNRGWYTEAFF. The CDR3, as DNA: TGCAGTGCTAGAGATGACGGGAACAGGGGCTGGTACACTGAAGCTTTCTTT.

This clonotype was picked up many times. This sequence joins TRBV6-1 and TRBJ2-1; 10 bases are a match to TRBD1. The J segment lost 4 bases and the V segment lost 6 bases, leaving 9 bases of the junction unmatched. There are 16 residues in the CDR3. Germline CDR1 is MNHNS and CDR2 is SASEGT. CDR3 DNA: TGTGCCAGCAGACCAACCGGGACAGGGGTTTACAATGAGCAGTTCTTC. This codes for CASRPTGTGVYNEQFF.

The gene calls are TRBV15 and TRBJ2-5, with 8 nucleotides matching TRBD2. The length of the CDR3 is 14 residues. V was pared by 4 bases and J by 9 bases, with 10 bases of the junction left unmatched. The germline V gene encodes CDR1 LNHNV and CDR2 YYDKDF (reference sequence). The CDR3 sequence is CATSIGQFGGAQYF. The CDR3 DNA reads as TGTGCCACCAGCATAGGACAGTTCGGGGGGGCCCAGTACTTC.

This clonotype was seen once. The gene calls are TRBV3-1 and TRBJ2-1; 7 bases line up with TRBD1. Germline V gives CDR1 LGHDT, CDR2 YNNKEL (reference sequence). Losses at the gene ends were 4 bases for V and 8 bases for J; bases not matched to a gene: 8. The length of the CDR3 is 14 residues. CDR3 protein: CASSRTGHSDEQFF. The DNA of the CDR3 is TGTGCCAGCAGCCGGACAGGTCACTCGGATGAGCAGTTCTTC.

The chain is built from TRBV7-2 and TRBJ2-2; 8 positions agree with TRBD1. Losses at the gene ends were 5 bases for V and 3 bases for J; bases not matched to a gene: 5. Germline CDR1 and CDR2: SGHTA and FQGNSA. The CDR3 extends over 15 amino acids. CDR3 nucleotide sequence: TGTGCCAGCAGCAAAACAGGGGGAGACACCGGGGAGCTGTTTTTT. Its translation is CASSKTGGDTGELFF.

In this sample, this clonotype turned up many times. The chain couples TRBV20-1 to TRBJ2-5; D ambiguous. The CDR3 is made up of 14 amino acids. The germline V gene encodes CDR1 DFQATT and CDR2 SNEGSKA (reference sequence). V lost 5 bases and J 1 base, leaving 14 bases between the germline ends. The CDR3 is CSAPRWVTQETQYF. The CDR3 coding sequence is TGCAGTGCTCCTAGATGGGTCACCCAAGAGACCCAGTACTTC.

This clonotype was seen repeatedly, ten times or more. J is TRBJ2-4 and V is TRBV6-2 or TRBV6-3; tentatively, D is TRBD1 (5 bases). Germline-derived CDR1 and CDR2 are MNHEY and SVGEGT. Trimming took off 5 bases at V and 2 bases at J, with 13 bases between the two ends. This CDR3 has 15 residues. The CDR3 spells CASSRYQGSKNIQYF. CDR3 sequence (DNA): TGTGCCAGCAGTCGCTACCAGGGTTCCAAAAACATTCAGTACTTC.

This clonotype has at least ten counts. The V and J genes are TRBV13 and TRBJ2-1; 9 nucleotides agree with TRBD2. The CDR3 covers 16 residues. Trimming at V came to 5 bases and at J to 8 bases, leaving 13 bases not matched to a gene. The germline V gene has CDR1 PRHDT and CDR2 FYEKMQ (reference sequence). The CDR3, as DNA: TGTGCCAGCAGCCAAGGGAGTCTAGCGGGACCCTATGAGCAGTTCTTC. As protein: CASSQGSLAGPYEQFF. Looking up the rest from reference TRBV13 and TRBJ2-1 gives the full variable domain: AAGVIQSPRHLIKEKRETATLKCYPIPRHDTVYWYQQGPGQDPQFLISFYEKMQSDKGSIPDRFSAQQFSDYHSELNMSSLELGDSALYFCASSQGSLAGPYEQFFGPGTRLTVL.

This clonotype was counted only a few times. The chain carries TRBV25-1 and TRBJ2-1; TRBD2 might be the D (5 bases). Looked up from germline, CDR1 is MGHDK and CDR2 is SYGVNS. With 6 bases removed from V and 0 bases from J, the gap between germline ends came to 6 bases. CDR3 length equals 13 residues. The CDR3 bases are TGTGCCAGCAGGGAGGACTCCTACAATGAGCAGTTCTTC. Translated, it gives CASREDSYNEQFF.

This clonotype was seen a few times. The gene calls are TRBV27 and TRBJ2-3; TRBD2 agrees at 7 bases. Germline V CDR1 and CDR2: MNHEY, SMNVEV (reference sequence). This CDR3 contains 16 residues. Trimming cost V 7 bases and J 6 bases; bases outside gene matches: 16. CDR3 coding DNA: TGTGCCAGCACCGCGTCCTGGAGACTAGCCTTTGATACGCAGTATTTT. It is translated as CASTASWRLAFDTQYF.